The sequence of this TCR beta chain was determined in a study of human T cells and chemical hapten exposure. Findings and limits, study-wide: Donors in the study had alopecia, meaning their immune response may differ from healthy people's.

Time point of the sample: pre-sensitization, week 0. Sample treatment: therapeutic diphenylcyclopropenone sensitization with weekly scalp DPC. The CDR3 spans 12 residues. V shed 2 bases and J 11 bases; nucleotides not matched to a gene: 4. Germline CDR1 and CDR2: KGHSH and LQKENI. TCRdb re-derived calls from the RACE reads in MiXCR, one entry per CDR3 protein. The repertoire holds a few hundred thousand distinct CDR3 sequences, with more than 6.5% as singletons. Details on this clonotype: Its antigen is currently unknown.

The TCR originated in a woman in her thirties or forties with alopecia areata. Some clones in this sample may be carry-over from other donors' samples. The sequencing used whole blood, collected in connection with sensitization to the hapten diphenylcyclopropenone (DPC). The chain combines TRBV18 with TRBJ1-1; 8 bases map to TRBD1. CDR3 in amino acids: CASSPTGGNAFF. Written as DNA, the CDR3 is TGTGCCAGCTCACCAACAGGGGGAAACGCTTTCTTT.